This is a list of T cell receptor beta chains from one sample in a study of control samples from healthy donors and cancer patients. TCRdb keeps only in-frame clones here, not all; method: immunoSEQ multiplex PCR. In the table there are about 410,000 clones, 80% to 95% of which are singletons. Sequenced input: PBMCs. All receptors derive from a man in his forties with head and neck cancer. The CDR3 runs from the conserved cysteine through the conserved F or W. The D gene is left open where the match is weak.

d_gene: -; v_gene: TRBV19; j_gene: TRBJ2-5; CDR3aa: CASSDRLYQETQYF; CDR3nt: TGTGCCAGTAGCGACCGGCTGTACCAAGAGACCCAGTACTTC
d_gene: -; v_gene: TRBV7-3; j_gene: TRBJ1-1; CDR3aa: CASSLIGQLTEAFF; CDR3nt: TGTGCCAGCAGCTTAATCGGGCAGCTAACTGAAGCTTTCTTT
d_gene: -; v_gene: TRBV18; j_gene: TRBJ1-2; CDR3aa: CASSLGNSRSWYTF; CDR3nt: TGTGCCAGCTCTCTAGGTAACTCCCGGTCGTGGTACACCTTC
d_gene: -; v_gene: TRBV3-1/TRBV3-2; j_gene: TRBJ2-2; CDR3aa: CASSQERVTGELFF; CDR3nt: TGTGCCAGCAGCCAAGAAAGGGTCACCGGGGAGCTGTTTTTT
d_gene: -; v_gene: TRBV19; j_gene: TRBJ2-2; CDR3aa: CAIRKRDTGELFF; CDR3nt: TGTGCCATTAGGAAGCGGGACACCGGGGAGCTGTTTTTT
d_gene: TRBD1; v_gene: TRBV28; j_gene: TRBJ1-2; CDR3aa: CATKTGGKIGYTF; CDR3nt: TGTGCCACCAAGACAGGGGGTAAGATCGGCTACACCTTC
d_gene: -; v_gene: TRBV6-1; j_gene: TRBJ1-4; CDR3aa: CASSEEGFSNEKLFF; CDR3nt: TGTGCCAGCAGTGAAGAGGGGTTTTCTAATGAAAAACTGTTTTTT
d_gene: -; v_gene: TRBV12-3/TRBV12-4; j_gene: TRBJ1-1; CDR3aa: CASSPTVDTEAFF; CDR3nt: TGTGCCAGCAGTCCGACGGTAGACACTGAAGCTTTCTTT
d_gene: -; v_gene: TRBV18; j_gene: TRBJ2-7; CDR3aa: CASSPDGAYEQYF; CDR3nt: TGTGCCAGCTCACCCGACGGTGCCTACGAGCAGTACTTC
d_gene: -; v_gene: TRBV5-1; j_gene: TRBJ2-7; CDR3aa: CASSLDGAGTGSYEQYF; CDR3nt: TGCGCCAGCAGCTTGGACGGGGCCGGAACTGGGTCCTACGAGCAGTACTTC
d_gene: -; v_gene: TRBV28; j_gene: TRBJ1-4; CDR3aa: CASSLKYSETNEKLFF; CDR3nt: TGTGCCAGCAGTCTTAAGTACTCAGAAACTAATGAAAAACTGTTTTTT
d_gene: -; v_gene: TRBV2; j_gene: TRBJ1-4; CDR3aa: CASSPAEKLFF; CDR3nt: TGTGCCAGCAGCCCTGCGGAAAAACTGTTTTTT
d_gene: -; v_gene: TRBV6-6; j_gene: TRBJ1-5; CDR3aa: CASSFTGNNQPQHF; CDR3nt: TGTGCCAGCAGCTTTACAGGGAACAATCAGCCCCAGCATTTT
d_gene: -; v_gene: TRBV2; j_gene: TRBJ2-7; CDR3aa: CAGSVGGAAYEQYF; CDR3nt: TGTGCCGGGTCCGTAGGCGGGGCGGCCTACGAGCAGTACTTC
d_gene: -; v_gene: TRBV2; j_gene: TRBJ2-5; CDR3aa: CASSGVRQETQYF; CDR3nt: TGTGCCAGCAGTGGAGTCCGGCAAGAGACCCAGTACTTC
d_gene: -; v_gene: TRBV30; j_gene: TRBJ1-6; CDR3aa: CAWTLRGGNSPLHF; CDR3nt: TGTGCCTGGACACTACGAGGGGGGAATTCACCCCTCCACTTT
d_gene: -; v_gene: TRBV9; j_gene: TRBJ1-4; CDR3aa: CASSVGRTNEKLFF; CDR3nt: TGTGCCAGCAGCGTAGGCAGAACTAATGAAAAACTGTTTTTT
d_gene: TRBD1; v_gene: TRBV13; j_gene: TRBJ2-3; CDR3aa: CASSLATGSPDTQYF; CDR3nt: TGTGCCAGCAGCTTGGCGACAGGGAGTCCAGATACGCAGTATTTT
d_gene: -; v_gene: TRBV6-5; j_gene: TRBJ2-3; CDR3aa: CASSRTAPSTDTQYF; CDR3nt: TGTGCCAGCAGTCGGACGGCCCCTAGCACAGATACGCAGTATTTT
d_gene: -; v_gene: TRBV6-2/TRBV6-3; j_gene: TRBJ1-1; CDR3aa: CASSLKNTEAFF; CDR3nt: TGTGCCAGCAGCCTTAAGAACACTGAAGCTTTCTTT
d_gene: -; v_gene: TRBV18; j_gene: TRBJ1-4; CDR3aa: CASSPGSGGRGEKLFF; CDR3nt: TGTGCCAGCTCACCAGGGTCCGGAGGCCGAGGTGAAAAACTGTTTTTT